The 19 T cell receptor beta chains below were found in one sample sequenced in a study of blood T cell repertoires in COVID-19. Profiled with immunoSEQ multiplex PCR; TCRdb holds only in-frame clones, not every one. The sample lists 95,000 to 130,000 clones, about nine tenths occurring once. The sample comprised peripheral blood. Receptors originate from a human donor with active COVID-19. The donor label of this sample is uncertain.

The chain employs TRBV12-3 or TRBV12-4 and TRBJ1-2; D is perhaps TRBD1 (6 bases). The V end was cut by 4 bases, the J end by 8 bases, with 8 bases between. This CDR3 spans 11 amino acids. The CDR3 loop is CASSSGVGYTF. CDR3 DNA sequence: TGTGCCAGCAGTTCAGGGGTCGGCTACACCTTC.

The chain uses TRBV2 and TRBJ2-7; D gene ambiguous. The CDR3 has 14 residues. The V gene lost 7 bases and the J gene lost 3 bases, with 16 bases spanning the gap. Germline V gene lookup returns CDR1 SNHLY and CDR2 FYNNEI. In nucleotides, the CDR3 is TGTGCCAGCATGCCGGTAAGAGACTTCTACGAGCAGTACTTC. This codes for CASMPVRDFYEQYF.

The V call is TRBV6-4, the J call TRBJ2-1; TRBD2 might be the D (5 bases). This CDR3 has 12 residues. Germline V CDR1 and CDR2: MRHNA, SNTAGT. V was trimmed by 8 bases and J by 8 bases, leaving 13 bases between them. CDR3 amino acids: CASPEGVDEQFF. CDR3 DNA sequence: TGTGCCAGCCCCGAGGGTGTCGATGAGCAGTTCTTC.

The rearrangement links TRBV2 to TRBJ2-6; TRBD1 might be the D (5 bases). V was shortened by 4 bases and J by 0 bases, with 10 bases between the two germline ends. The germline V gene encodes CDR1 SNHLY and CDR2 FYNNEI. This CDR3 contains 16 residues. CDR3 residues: CASSAQGSSGANVLTF. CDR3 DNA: TGTGCCAGCAGTGCGCAGGGCAGCTCTGGGGCCAACGTCCTGACTTTC. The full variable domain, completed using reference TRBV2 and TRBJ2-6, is EPEVTQTPSHQVTQMGQEVILRCVPISNHLYFYWYRQILGQKVEFLVSFYNNEISEKSEIFDDQFSVERPDGSNFTLKIRSTKLEDSAMYFCASSAQGSSGANVLTFGAGSRLTVL.

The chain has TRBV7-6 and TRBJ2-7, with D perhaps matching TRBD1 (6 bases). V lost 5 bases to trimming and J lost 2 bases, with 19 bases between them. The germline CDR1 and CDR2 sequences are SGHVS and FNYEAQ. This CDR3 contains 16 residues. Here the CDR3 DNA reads TGTGCCAGCAGCACCCATGTCCGGGACACCACCTACGAGCAGTACTTC. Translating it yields CASSTHVRDTTYEQYF. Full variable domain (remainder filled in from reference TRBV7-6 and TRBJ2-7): GAGVSQSPRYKVTKRGQDVALRCDPISGHVSLYWYRQALGQGPEFLTYFNYEAQQDKSGLPNDRFSAERPEGSISTLTIQRTEQRDSAMYRCASSTHVRDTTYEQYFGPGTRLTVT.

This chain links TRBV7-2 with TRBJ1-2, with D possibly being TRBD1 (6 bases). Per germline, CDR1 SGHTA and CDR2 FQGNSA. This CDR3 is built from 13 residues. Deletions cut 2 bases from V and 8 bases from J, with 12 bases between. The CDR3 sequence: CASSLREGVGYTF. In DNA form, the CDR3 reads TGTGCCAGCAGCTTAAGAGAGGGGGTCGGCTACACCTTC.

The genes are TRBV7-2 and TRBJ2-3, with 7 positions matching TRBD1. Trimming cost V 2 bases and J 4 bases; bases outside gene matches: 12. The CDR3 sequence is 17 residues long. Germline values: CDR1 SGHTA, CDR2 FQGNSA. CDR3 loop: CASSLRGRDSLPDTQYF. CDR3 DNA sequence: TGTGCCAGCAGCTTAAGGGGTCGGGACAGTCTCCCAGATACGCAGTATTTT. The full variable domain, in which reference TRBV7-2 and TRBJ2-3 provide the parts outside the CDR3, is GAGVSQSPSNKVTEKGKDVELRCDPISGHTALYWYRQSLGQGLEFLIYFQGNSAPDKSGLPSDRFSAERTGGSVSTLTIQRTQQEDSAVYLCASSLRGRDSLPDTQYFGPGTRLTVL.

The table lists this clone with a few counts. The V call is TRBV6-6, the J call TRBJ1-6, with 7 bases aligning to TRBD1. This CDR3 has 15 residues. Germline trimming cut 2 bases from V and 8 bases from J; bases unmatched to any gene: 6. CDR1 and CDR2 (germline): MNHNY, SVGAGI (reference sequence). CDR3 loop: CASSYVQGGDSPLHF. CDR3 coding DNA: TGTGCCAGCAGTTACGTGCAGGGGGGTGATTCACCCCTCCACTTT.

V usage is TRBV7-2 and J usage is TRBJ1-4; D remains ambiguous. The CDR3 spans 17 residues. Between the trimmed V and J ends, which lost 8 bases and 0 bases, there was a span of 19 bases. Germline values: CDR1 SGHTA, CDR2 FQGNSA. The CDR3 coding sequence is TGTGCCAGCGACCCCGGGATTGGCGGTGCAACTAATGAAAAACTGTTTTTT. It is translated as CASDPGIGGATNEKLFF.

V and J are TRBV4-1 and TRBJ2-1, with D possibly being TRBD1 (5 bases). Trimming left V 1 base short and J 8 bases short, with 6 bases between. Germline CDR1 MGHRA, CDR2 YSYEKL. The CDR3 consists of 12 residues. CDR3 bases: TGCGCCAGCAGCCAAGTCAGGGATGAGCAGTTCTTC. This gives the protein CASSQVRDEQFF.

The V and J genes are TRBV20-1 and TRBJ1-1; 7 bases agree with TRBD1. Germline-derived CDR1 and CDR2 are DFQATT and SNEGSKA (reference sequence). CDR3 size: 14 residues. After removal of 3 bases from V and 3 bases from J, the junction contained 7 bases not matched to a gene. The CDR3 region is CSASAGQLYTEAFF. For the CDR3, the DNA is TGCAGTGCTAGTGCGGGACAGTTATACACTGAAGCTTTCTTT.

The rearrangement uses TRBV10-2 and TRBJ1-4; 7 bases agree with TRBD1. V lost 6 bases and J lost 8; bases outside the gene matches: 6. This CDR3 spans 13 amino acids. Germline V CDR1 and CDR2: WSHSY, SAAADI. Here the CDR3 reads CASSRQGWEKLFF. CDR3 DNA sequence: TGCGCCAGCAGCCGACAGGGCTGGGAAAAACTGTTTTTT.

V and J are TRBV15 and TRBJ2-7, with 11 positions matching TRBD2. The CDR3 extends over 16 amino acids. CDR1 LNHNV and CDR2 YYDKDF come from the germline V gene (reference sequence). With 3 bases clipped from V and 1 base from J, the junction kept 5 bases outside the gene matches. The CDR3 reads CATSRVRLAGSYEQYF. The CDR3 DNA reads TGTGCCACCAGCAGGGTCAGACTAGCGGGGTCCTACGAGCAGTACTTC.

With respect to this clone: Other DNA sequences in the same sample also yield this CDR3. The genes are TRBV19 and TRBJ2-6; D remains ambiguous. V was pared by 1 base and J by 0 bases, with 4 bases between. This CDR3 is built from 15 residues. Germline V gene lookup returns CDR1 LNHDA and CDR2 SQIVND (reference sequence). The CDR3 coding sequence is TGTGCCAGTAGTATAGGAGTCTCTGGGGCCAACGTCCTGACTTTC. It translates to CASSIGVSGANVLTF.

The CDR3 DNA follows: TGCGCCAGCAGCCAAGGACTAGCGGGGGCCGGAGAGACCCAGTACTTC. Protein: CASSQGLAGAGETQYF. The rearrangement uses TRBV5-1 and TRBJ2-5, with 13 bases identical to TRBD2. Looked up from germline, CDR1 is SGHRS and CDR2 is YFSETQ. The CDR3 length is 16 residues. Trimming took 4 bases from V and 4 from J; bases not matched to a gene: 7.

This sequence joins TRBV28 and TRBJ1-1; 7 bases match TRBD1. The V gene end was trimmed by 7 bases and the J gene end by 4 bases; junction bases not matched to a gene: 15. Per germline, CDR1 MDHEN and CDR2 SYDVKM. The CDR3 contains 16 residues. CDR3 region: CASTQAPGAGGTEAFF. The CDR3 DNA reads TGTGCCAGCACCCAGGCCCCCGGGGCAGGGGGCACTGAAGCTTTCTTT. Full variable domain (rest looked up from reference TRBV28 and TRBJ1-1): DVKVTQSSRYLVKRTGEKVFLECVQDMDHENMFWYRQDPGLGLRLIYFSYDVKMKEKGDIPEGYSVSREKKERFSLILESASTNQTSMYLCASTQAPGAGGTEAFFGQGTRLTVV.

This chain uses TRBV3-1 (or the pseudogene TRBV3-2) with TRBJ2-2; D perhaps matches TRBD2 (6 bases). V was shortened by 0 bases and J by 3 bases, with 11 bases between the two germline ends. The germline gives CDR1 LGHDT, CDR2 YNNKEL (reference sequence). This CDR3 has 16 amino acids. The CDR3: CASSQEGGDYTGELFF. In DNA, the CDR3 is TGTGCCAGCAGCCAAGAAGGCGGGGATTACACCGGGGAGCTGTTTTTT.

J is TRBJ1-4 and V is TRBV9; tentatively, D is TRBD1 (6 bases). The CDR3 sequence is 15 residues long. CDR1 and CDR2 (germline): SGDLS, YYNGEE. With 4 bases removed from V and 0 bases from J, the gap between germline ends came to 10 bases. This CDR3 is CASSPGQTTNEKLFF. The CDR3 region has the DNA TGTGCCAGCAGCCCCGGACAGACAACTAATGAAAAACTGTTTTTT.

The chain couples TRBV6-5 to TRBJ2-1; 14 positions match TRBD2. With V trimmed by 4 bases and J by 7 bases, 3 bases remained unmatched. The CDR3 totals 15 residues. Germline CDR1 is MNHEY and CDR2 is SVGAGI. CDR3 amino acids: CASSSGLAGGNEQFF. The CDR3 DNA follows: TGTGCCAGCAGTTCTGGACTAGCGGGGGGAAATGAGCAGTTCTTC.